This T cell receptor (beta chain) was observed in a study of blood T cell repertoires in COVID-19. Method: immunoSEQ multiplex PCR; TCRdb's copy keeps in-frame clones and lacks some. This sample has roughly 300,000 clones, with nearly 90% found just once. The germline V and J ends were trimmed by 6 bases and 11 bases, with 8 bases remaining between them. CDR1 and CDR2 (germline): MNHEY, SVGEGT. This CDR3 has 11 residues. The sequence was obtained from a man aged 18 to 30 with active or convalescent COVID-19. The V gene is TRBV6-2 or TRBV6-3, the J gene TRBJ1-6, with D unclear. The sequencing input was peripheral blood. The CDR3: CASSPGAPLHF. The DNA of the CDR3 is TGTGCCAGCAGCCCCGGAGCACCCCTCCACTTT.